Listed here are 24 T cell receptor beta chains from one sample, sequenced in a study of cytomegalovirus exposure and HLA in healthy donors. Amplification used 60 Vbeta primers and 13 Jbeta primers. Repertoires were generated with immunoSEQ multiplex PCR, while TCRdb's copy carries only in-frame clones and drops some. The repertoire has tens of thousands of clones, more than 70% of them found once; the top ten carry approximately 2.1%. The sequenced sample was PBMCs. The receptors originated from a middle-aged man in good health and CMV-seronegative.

This sequence joins TRBV4-1 and TRBJ2-1; D possibly corresponds to TRBD2 (6 bases). CDR1 and CDR2 from the germline V gene are MGHRA and YSYEKL. The V end lost 2 bases, the J end lost 0 bases, and 17 bases lay between the germline ends. The CDR3 extends over 18 amino acids. CDR3 region: CASSQLLGGTSSYNEQFF. CDR3 in DNA: TGCGCCAGCAGCCAACTCCTTGGCGGGACCAGCTCCTACAATGAGCAGTTCTTC.

The CDR3 here is CASSFSGGTQNEQFF. The DNA for the CDR3 is TGCGCCAGCAGCTTTTCAGGGGGCACGCAGAATGAGCAGTTCTTC. This chain links TRBV5-1 with TRBJ2-1; 8 bases fit TRBD1. The CDR3 runs 15 residues. CDR1 SGHRS and CDR2 YFSETQ come from the germline V gene. Unmatched junction bases numbered 8, after V lost 2 bases and J lost 7 bases.

This rearrangement joins TRBV4-1 to TRBJ1-5; D uncertain. The V end was cut by 0 bases, the J end by 4 bases, with 7 bases between. Germline V gene sequence: CDR1 MGHRA, CDR2 YSYEKL. This CDR3 region has 14 residues. As DNA, the CDR3 is TGCGCCAGCAGCCAAGATCCTCAGAATCAGCCCCAGCATTTT. Its translation is CASSQDPQNQPQHF.

This sequence joins TRBV15 and TRBJ2-7, with 9 bases that match TRBD2. J lost 10 bases, V lost 3 bases, and 7 bases had no gene match. This CDR3 spans 13 amino acids. Germline V lookup: CDR1 LNHNV, CDR2 YYDKDF (reference sequence). The CDR3 coding sequence is TGTGCCACCAGCAGTGTAGCGGGAGTTGCACAGTACTTC. Translation: CATSSVAGVAQYF.

This clone was observed a handful of times. The CDR3 loop reads CASSRGTGGGGYTF. CDR3 sequence (DNA): TGTGCCAGCTCACGAGGGACAGGGGGAGGTGGCTACACCTTC. The rearrangement uses TRBV18 and TRBJ1-2; TRBD1 matches at 11 bases. V lost 4 bases and J lost 7; bases outside the gene matches: 5. Germline CDR1 and CDR2: KGHSH and LQKENI. The CDR3 length is 14 residues.

This chain joins TRBV27 and TRBJ1-6; no clear D gene. The CDR3 runs to 14 residues. The germline gives CDR1 MNHEY, CDR2 SMNVEV (reference sequence). V lost 3 bases and J lost 7, with 10 bases in between. CDR3 in amino acids: CASSFGLLNSPLHF. As DNA, the CDR3 is TGTGCCAGCAGTTTCGGTCTGTTAAATTCACCCCTCCACTTT.

This clone has a handful of counts. This chain uses TRBV5-1 with TRBJ1-4; D not resolved. Germline V gene data show CDR1 as SGHRS and CDR2 as YFSETQ. V lost 0 bases and J lost 4, with 7 bases in between. The length of the CDR3 is 14 residues. Here the CDR3 reads CASSLDSLNEKLFF. As DNA, the CDR3 is TGCGCCAGCAGCTTGGACAGCCTTAATGAAAAACTGTTTTTT.

The V gene is TRBV19, the J gene TRBJ2-7; 10 bases fit TRBD2. The J segment lost 7 bases and the V segment lost 5 bases, leaving 2 bases of the junction unmatched. The germline V gene has CDR1 LNHDA and CDR2 SQIVND (reference sequence). The CDR3 consists of 12 residues. The CDR3 nucleotides read TGTGCCAGTAGTTCTAGCGGGAGTGAGCAGTACTTC. Encoded protein: CASSSSGSEQYF.

The chain carries TRBV7-6 and TRBJ1-1; D is uncertain. CDR3 size: 13 residues. Trimming stripped 4 bases from V and 0 bases from J, with 6 bases between. Germline V gene data show CDR1 as SGHVS and CDR2 as FNYEAQ. CDR3 protein: CASSYSLNTEAFF. In DNA form, the CDR3 reads TGTGCCAGCAGCTACTCATTGAACACTGAAGCTTTCTTT.

V usage is TRBV9 and J usage is TRBJ2-7; 8 nucleotides match TRBD1. Trimming took 1 base from V and 2 from J; bases not matched to a gene: 8. CDR1 and CDR2 from the germline V gene are SGDLS and YYNGEE. The CDR3 is 16 amino acids. The CDR3 is CASSVTTGDAPYEQYF. CDR3 bases: TGTGCCAGCAGCGTAACGACAGGGGATGCCCCCTACGAGCAGTACTTC.

The chain joins TRBV7-9 to TRBJ2-7; D gene ambiguous. Germline V gene lookup returns CDR1 SEHNR and CDR2 FQNEAQ (reference sequence). The CDR3 totals 13 residues. Trimming took 6 bases from V and 0 from J, leaving 9 bases between them. The CDR3 here is CASSRQASYEQYF. CDR3 bases: TGTGCCAGCAGTCGGCAGGCCTCCTACGAGCAGTACTTC.

J is TRBJ2-1 and V is TRBV6-4, with 7 nucleotides matching TRBD2. The length of the CDR3 is 15 residues. The ends lost 5 bases at V and 5 bases at J; junction bases unmatched: 9. CDR1 is MRHNA, CDR2 SNTAGT, per germline. CDR3: CASSKGGDYDNEQFF. The CDR3 DNA reads as TGTGCCAGCAGTAAGGGAGGGGATTACGACAATGAGCAGTTCTTC.

The rearrangement uses TRBV10-3 and TRBJ2-2; D ambiguous. Deletions cut 2 bases from V and 3 bases from J, with 7 bases between. Germline CDR1 is ENHRY and CDR2 is SYGVKD. The CDR3 consists of 14 residues. The CDR3 loop is CAISELQDTGELFF. In DNA form, the CDR3 reads TGTGCCATCAGTGAGCTCCAGGACACCGGGGAGCTGTTTTTT.

The chain uses TRBV28 and TRBJ2-7; 9 bases fit TRBD1. Trimming took 7 bases from V and 1 from J; bases not matched to a gene: 11. This CDR3 has 16 amino acids. CDR1 and CDR2 (germline): MDHEN, SYDVKM. The CDR3 reads CASNGEGTGTSYEQYF. The CDR3, as DNA: TGTGCCAGCAATGGAGAAGGGACAGGGACATCCTACGAGCAGTACTTC.

CDR3 DNA sequence: TGTGCCTGGGGACAGGGCAATCAGCCCCAGCATTTT. This sequence encodes CAWGQGNQPQHF. This sequence joins TRBV30 and TRBJ1-5; 7 bases agree with TRBD1. In germline, CDR1 is GTSNPN, CDR2 SVGIG (reference sequence). The CDR3 has 12 amino acids. With V trimmed by 5 bases and J by 2 bases, 0 bases remained unmatched.

V usage is TRBV2 and J usage is TRBJ1-5, with D possibly matching TRBD1 (6 bases). Germline CDR1 and CDR2: SNHLY and FYNNEI. CDR3 length equals 16 residues. Trimming left V 4 bases short and J 3 bases short, with 16 bases between. As DNA, the CDR3 is TGTGCCAGCAGTGGGGGAGGGGGGGTGGCCAATCAGCCCCAGCATTTT. Translating gives CASSGGGGVANQPQHF.

The chain recombines TRBV19 with TRBJ1-5; TRBD1 matches at 7 bases. V shed 2 bases and J 4 bases; nucleotides not matched to a gene: 2. CDR1 is LNHDA and CDR2 is SQIVND in the germline V gene (reference sequence). The CDR3 sequence is 14 residues long. CDR3 protein: CASSITGVNQPQHF. The CDR3 DNA follows: TGTGCCAGTAGTATAACAGGGGTTAATCAGCCCCAGCATTTT.

The chain employs TRBV28 and TRBJ2-5, with a possible D match to TRBD2 (5 bases). This CDR3 spans 11 amino acids. Germline CDR1 and CDR2: MDHEN and SYDVKM. Trimming removed 3 bases at V and 8 bases at J, with 7 bases between. CDR3: CASSFRGTQYF. The CDR3 DNA follows: TGTGCCAGCAGTTTTCGGGGTACCCAGTACTTC.

This clone was counted between two and nine times. The rearrangement joins TRBV7-9 to TRBJ2-1; possible D gene TRBD2, 6 bases. From germline, CDR1 is SEHNR and CDR2 FQNEAQ (reference sequence). The CDR3 covers 19 residues. The V gene lost 6 bases and the J gene lost 0 bases, with 24 bases spanning the gap. The CDR3 protein is CASRSRQGGRHSSYNEQFF. DNA of the CDR3: TGTGCCAGCAGATCAAGACAAGGAGGGCGTCATAGCTCCTACAATGAGCAGTTCTTC.

CDR3 sequence reads: CASTWGQEGYNEQFF. The CDR3 DNA follows: TGTGCCAGCACCTGGGGACAAGAGGGCTACAATGAGCAGTTCTTC. This sequence joins TRBV7-6 and TRBJ2-1, with TRBD1 as a possible D gene (6 bases). This CDR3 has 15 residues. CDR1 SGHVS and CDR2 FNYEAQ come from the germline V gene. V lost 7 bases, J lost 3 bases, and 16 bases lay in between.

The chain uses TRBV18 and TRBJ2-6; D remains ambiguous. The CDR3 extends over 16 amino acids. Germline V gene lookup returns CDR1 KGHSH and CDR2 LQKENI. The V and J ends lost 0 bases and 2 bases respectively, with 8 bases between them. Written as DNA, the CDR3 is TGTGCCAGCTCACCACCGGTCGGTCCTGGGGCCAACGTCCTGACTTTC. The encoded protein is CASSPPVGPGANVLTF.

The chain has TRBV6-6 and TRBJ1-3; a weak D match, TRBD1 (5 bases). The CDR3 loop spans 14 amino acids. Germline V gives CDR1 MNHNY, CDR2 SVGAGI (reference sequence). The V gene lost 0 bases and the J gene lost 8 bases, with 11 bases spanning the gap. The CDR3 is CASSYSAPGDTIYF. CDR3 DNA sequence: TGTGCCAGCAGTTACTCGGCCCCGGGGGACACCATATATTTT.

The rearrangement uses TRBV29-1 and TRBJ2-7, with 10 bases identical to TRBD1. The CDR3 spans 17 residues. V gave up 1 base and J gave up 3 bases; unmatched junction bases: 12. Germline V gives CDR1 SQVTM, CDR2 ANQGSEA. The DNA of the CDR3 is TGCAGCGTTGAAGGTACGGGACAGGGGAGCGCTCTCTACGAGCAGTACTTC. As protein: CSVEGTGQGSALYEQYF.

A few counts support this clone. CDR3 coding DNA: TGTGCCAGCAGCTTATCCAGGGATTCTGGCTACACCTTC. This translates into CASSLSRDSGYTF. The genes are TRBV5-6 and TRBJ1-2; the D gene is possibly TRBD1 (5 bases). CDR1 SGHDT and CDR2 YYEEEE come from the germline V gene. This CDR3 has 13 amino acids. Trimming pared 2 bases from V and 7 bases from J, leaving 12 bases between.